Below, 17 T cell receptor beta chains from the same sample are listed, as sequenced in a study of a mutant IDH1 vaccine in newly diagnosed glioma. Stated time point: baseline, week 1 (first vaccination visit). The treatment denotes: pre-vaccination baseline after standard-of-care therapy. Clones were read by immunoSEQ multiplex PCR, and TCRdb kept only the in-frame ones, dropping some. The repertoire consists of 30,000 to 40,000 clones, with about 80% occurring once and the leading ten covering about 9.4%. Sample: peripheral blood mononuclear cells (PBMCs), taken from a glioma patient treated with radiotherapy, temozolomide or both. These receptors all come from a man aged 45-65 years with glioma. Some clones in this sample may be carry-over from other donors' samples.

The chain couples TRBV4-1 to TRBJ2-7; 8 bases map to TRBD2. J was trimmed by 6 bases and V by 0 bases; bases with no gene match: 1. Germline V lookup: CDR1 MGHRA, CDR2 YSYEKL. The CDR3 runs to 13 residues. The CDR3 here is CASSQEAGGEQYF. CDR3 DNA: TGCGCCAGCAGCCAAGAGGCGGGGGGCGAGCAGTACTTC.

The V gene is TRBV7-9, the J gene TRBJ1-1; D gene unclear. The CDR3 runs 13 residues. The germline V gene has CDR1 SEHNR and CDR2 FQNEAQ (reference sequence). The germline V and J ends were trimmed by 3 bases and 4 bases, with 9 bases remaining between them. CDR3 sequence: CASSLVDATEAFF. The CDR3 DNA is TGTGCCAGCAGCTTGGTGGACGCCACTGAAGCTTTCTTT. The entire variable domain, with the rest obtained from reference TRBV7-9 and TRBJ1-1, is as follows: DTGVSQNPRHKITKRGQNVTFRCDPISEHNRLYWYRQTLGQGPEFLTYFQNEAQLEKSRLLSDRFSAERPKGSFSTLEIQRTEQGDSAMYLCASSLVDATEAFFGQGTRLTVV.

The CDR3 sequence: CASSWDSPGELFF. The CDR3 DNA reads TGCGCCAGCAGCTGGGACAGCCCCGGGGAGCTGTTTTTT. The J gene is TRBJ2-2, the V gene TRBV5-1, with 7 bases identical to TRBD1. The germline CDR1 and CDR2 sequences are SGHRS and YFSETQ. Losses at the gene ends were 3 bases for V and 6 bases for J; bases not matched to a gene: 2. The CDR3 length is 13 residues.

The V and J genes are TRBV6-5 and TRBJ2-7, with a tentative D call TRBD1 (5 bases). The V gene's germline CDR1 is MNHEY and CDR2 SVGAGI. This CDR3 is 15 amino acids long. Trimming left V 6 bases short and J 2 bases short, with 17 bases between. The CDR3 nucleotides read TGTGCCAGCAGGTACGGAACCCGGACAACCTACGAGCAGTACTTC. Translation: CASRYGTRTTYEQYF.

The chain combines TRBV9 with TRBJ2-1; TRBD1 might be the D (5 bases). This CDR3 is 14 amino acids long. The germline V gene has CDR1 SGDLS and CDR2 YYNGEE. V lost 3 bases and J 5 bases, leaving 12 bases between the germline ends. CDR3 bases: TGTGCCAGCAGCGAAACAGGAAGACACAATGAGCAGTTCTTC. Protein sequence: CASSETGRHNEQFF.

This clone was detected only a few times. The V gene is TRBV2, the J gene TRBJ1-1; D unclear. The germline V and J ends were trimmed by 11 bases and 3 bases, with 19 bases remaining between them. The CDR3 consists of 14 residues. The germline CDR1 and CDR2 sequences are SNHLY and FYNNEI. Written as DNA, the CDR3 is TGTGCCCGCTCTGGAGCCCTTCGGGACACTGAAGCTTTCTTT. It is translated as CARSGALRDTEAFF.

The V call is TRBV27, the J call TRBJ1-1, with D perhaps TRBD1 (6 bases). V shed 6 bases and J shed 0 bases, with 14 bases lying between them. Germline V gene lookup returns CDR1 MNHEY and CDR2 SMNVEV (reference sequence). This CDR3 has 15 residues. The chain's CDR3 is CASSPTGLVNTEAFF. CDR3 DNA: TGTGCCAGCAGCCCAACAGGGCTGGTGAACACTGAAGCTTTCTTT.

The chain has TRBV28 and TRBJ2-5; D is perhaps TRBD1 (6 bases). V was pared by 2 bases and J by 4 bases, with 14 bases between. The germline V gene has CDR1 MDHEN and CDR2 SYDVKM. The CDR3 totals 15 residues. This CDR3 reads CASSLRGLGSETQYF. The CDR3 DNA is TGTGCCAGCAGTTTAAGGGGGTTAGGTTCAGAGACCCAGTACTTC.

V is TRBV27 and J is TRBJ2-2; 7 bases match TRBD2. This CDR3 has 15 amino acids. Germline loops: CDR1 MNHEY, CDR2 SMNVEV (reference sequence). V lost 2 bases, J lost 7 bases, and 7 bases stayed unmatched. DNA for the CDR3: TGTGCCAGCAGTTTAGGGACTACTAGGGGCGGGGAGCTGTTTTTT. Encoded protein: CASSLGTTRGGELFF.

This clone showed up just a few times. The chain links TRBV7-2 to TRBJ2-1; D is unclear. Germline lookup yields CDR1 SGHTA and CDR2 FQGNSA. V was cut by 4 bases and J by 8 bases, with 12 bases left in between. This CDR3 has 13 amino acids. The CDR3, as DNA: TGTGCCAGCAGCTCCTCCCCCCGGTATGAGCAGTTCTTC. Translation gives CASSSSPRYEQFF.

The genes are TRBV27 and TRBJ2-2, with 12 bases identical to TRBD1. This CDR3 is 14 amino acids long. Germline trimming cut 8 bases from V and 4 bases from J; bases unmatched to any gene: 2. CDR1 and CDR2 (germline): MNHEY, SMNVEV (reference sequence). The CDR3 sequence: CASWDRGLTGELFF. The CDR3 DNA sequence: TGTGCCAGCTGGGACAGGGGGCTCACCGGGGAGCTGTTTTTT.

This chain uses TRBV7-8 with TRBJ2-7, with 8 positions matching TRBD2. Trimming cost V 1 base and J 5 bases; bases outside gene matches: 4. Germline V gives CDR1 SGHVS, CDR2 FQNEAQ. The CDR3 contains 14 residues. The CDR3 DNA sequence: TGTGCCAGCAGCTTAGAAGCGGGAGACGACGAGCAGTACTTC. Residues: CASSLEAGDDEQYF. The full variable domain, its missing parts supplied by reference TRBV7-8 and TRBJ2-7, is GAGVSQSPRYKVAKRGQDVALRCDPISGHVSLFWYQQALGQGPEFLTYFQNEAQLDKSGLPSDRFFAERPEGSVSTLKIQRTQQEDSAVYLCASSLEAGDDEQYFGPGTRLTVT.

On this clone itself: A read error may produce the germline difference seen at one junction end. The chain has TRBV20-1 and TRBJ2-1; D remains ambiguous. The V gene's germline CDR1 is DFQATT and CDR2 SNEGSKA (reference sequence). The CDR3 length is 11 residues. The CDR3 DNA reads TGCAGTGCTCGGCTTGGTGTATCCCAGATCTTC. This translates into CSARLGVSQIF.

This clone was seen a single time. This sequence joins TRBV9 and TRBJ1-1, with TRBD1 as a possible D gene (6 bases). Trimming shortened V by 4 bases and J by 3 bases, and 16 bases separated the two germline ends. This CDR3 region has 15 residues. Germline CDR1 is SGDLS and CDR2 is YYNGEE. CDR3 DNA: TGTGCCAGCAGCAAAAGGGGGACCCCGGACACTGAAGCTTTCTTT. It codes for CASSKRGTPDTEAFF.

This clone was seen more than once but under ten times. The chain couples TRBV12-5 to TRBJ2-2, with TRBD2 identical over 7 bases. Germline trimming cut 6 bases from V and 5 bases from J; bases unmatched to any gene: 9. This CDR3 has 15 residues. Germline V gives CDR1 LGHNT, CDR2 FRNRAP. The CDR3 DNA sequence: TGTGCTAGTGGGCCGGGGGTCGGGGGGACCGGGGAGCTGTTTTTT. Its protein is CASGPGVGGTGELFF.

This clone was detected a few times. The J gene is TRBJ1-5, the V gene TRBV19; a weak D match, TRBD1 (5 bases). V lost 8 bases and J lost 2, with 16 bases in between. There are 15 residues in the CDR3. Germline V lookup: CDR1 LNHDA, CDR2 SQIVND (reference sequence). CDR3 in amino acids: CASRDSQHGNQPQHF. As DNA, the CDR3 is TGTGCCAGTCGGGACTCTCAGCATGGCAATCAGCCCCAGCATTTT.

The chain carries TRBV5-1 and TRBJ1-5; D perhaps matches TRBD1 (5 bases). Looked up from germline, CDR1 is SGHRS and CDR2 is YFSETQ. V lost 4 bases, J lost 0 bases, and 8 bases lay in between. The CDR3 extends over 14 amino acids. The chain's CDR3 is CASSTGDSNQPQHF. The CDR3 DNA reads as TGCGCCAGCAGCACGGGGGATAGCAATCAGCCCCAGCATTTT.